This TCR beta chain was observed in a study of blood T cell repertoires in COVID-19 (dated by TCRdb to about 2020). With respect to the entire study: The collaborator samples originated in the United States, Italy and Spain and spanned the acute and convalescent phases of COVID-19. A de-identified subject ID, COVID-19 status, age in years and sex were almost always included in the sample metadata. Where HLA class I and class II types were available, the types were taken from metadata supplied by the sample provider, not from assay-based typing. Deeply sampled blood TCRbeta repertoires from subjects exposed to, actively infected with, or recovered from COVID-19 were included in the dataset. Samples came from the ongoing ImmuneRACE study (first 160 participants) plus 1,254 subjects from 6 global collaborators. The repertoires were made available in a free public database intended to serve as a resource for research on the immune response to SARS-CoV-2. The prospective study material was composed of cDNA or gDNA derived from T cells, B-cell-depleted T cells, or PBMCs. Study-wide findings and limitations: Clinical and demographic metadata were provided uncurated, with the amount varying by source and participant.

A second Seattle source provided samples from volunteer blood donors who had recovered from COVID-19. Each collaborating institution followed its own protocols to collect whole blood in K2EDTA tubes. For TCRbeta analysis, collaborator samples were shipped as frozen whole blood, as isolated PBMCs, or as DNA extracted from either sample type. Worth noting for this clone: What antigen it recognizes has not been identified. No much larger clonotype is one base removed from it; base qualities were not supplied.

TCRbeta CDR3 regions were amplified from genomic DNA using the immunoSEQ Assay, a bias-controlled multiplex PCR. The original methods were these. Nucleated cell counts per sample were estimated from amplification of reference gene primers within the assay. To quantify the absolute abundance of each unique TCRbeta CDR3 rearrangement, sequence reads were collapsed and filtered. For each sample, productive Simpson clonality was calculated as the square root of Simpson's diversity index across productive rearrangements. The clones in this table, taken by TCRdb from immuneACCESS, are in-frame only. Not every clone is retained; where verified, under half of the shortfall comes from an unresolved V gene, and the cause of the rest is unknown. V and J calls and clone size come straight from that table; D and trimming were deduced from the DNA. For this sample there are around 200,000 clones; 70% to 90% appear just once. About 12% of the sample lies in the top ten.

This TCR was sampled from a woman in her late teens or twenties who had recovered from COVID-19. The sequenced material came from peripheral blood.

CDR3 sequence: CASSERPLGPYNEQFF. DNA sequence: TGTGCCAGCAGCGAACGACCGTTGGGCCCCTACAATGAGCAGTTCTTC. The sequence joins TRBV9 to TRBJ2-1, with the D gene uncertain. CDR1 is given as SGDLS and CDR2 as YYNGEE, both from the germline V gene. V gives up 3 bases and J gives up 2 bases, and the segment between their germline ends measures 15 bases. The CDR3, cysteine through phenylalanine, is 16 amino acids long. Kept here is only the CDR3 DNA, which spans 48 bases and is read in frame from base 1.